The 26 T cell receptor beta chains listed next were all sequenced from one sample in a study of T-cell memory formation after mild COVID-19. TCRdb passed the 5' RACE reads through MiXCR, listing each CDR3 protein once. The sample yields around 300,000 distinct CDR3 sequences, around 17% seen once. The sequenced sample consisted of PBMCs or a T cell subset sorted from them (not recorded which). All receptors derive from a man younger than 35 who had mild COVID-19 (a few samples of this study predate the infection). Cell type and time point are not known.

The chain joins TRBV7-3 to TRBJ2-2; D not resolved. There are 17 residues in the CDR3. V lost 1 base and J lost 2, with 14 bases in between. Looked up from germline, CDR1 is SGHTA and CDR2 is FQGTGA. CDR3 sequence (DNA): TGTGCCAGCAGCTTAAGTGCAGTCTCTCCTAACACCGGGGAGCTGTTTTTT. Translating gives CASSLSAVSPNTGELFF.

This clonotype was picked up a small number of times. V usage is TRBV5-6 and J usage is TRBJ2-2, with TRBD1 matching over 9 bases. The CDR3 spans 15 residues. Germline CDR1 reads SGHDT; CDR2 reads YYEEEE. Trimming took 4 bases from V and 7 from J; bases not matched to a gene: 8. CDR3 sequence (DNA): TGTGCCAGCAGCAAAGACAGGGGGAACGGCGGGGAGCTGTTTTTT. Translating it yields CASSKDRGNGGELFF.

The chain employs TRBV7-2 and TRBJ1-1, with D perhaps TRBD1 (5 bases). The germline V and J ends were trimmed by 8 bases and 7 bases, with 14 bases remaining between them. CDR3 length: 12 residues. Germline CDR1 is SGHTA and CDR2 is FQGNSA. CDR3 bases: TGTGCCAGCTCCTTTGGGGGGTTTGAAGCTTTCTTT. As protein: CASSFGGFEAFF.

The rearrangement joins TRBV30 to TRBJ2-1; 8 nucleotides line up with TRBD1. The CDR3 sequence is 14 residues long. Germline assignment: CDR1 GTSNPN and CDR2 SVGIG (reference sequence). J gave up 3 bases and V 3 bases, and 4 bases lay outside the gene matches. This chain's CDR3 is CAWSSGQGYNEQFF. The DNA for the CDR3 is TGTGCCTGGAGCAGCGGACAGGGCTACAATGAGCAGTTCTTC.

V is TRBV6-6 and J is TRBJ1-1; no definite D call. Deletions cut 10 bases from V and 0 bases from J, with 3 bases between. The CDR3 is made up of 10 amino acids. CDR1 is MNHNY and CDR2 is SVGAGI in the germline V gene (reference sequence). CDR3 region: CATLNTEAFF. The CDR3 coding sequence is TGTGCCACCTTGAACACTGAAGCTTTCTTT.

This clonotype was counted a few times. This chain links TRBV6-2 or TRBV6-3 with TRBJ1-2; D is possibly TRBD1 (5 bases). This CDR3 is 14 amino acids long. Trimming cost V 1 base and J 4 bases, with 10 bases left between them. Germline assignment: CDR1 MNHEY and CDR2 SVGEGT. CDR3 nucleotide sequence: TGTGCCAGCAGTTACTGGTCAGGGCGCTATGGCTACACCTTC. Its translation: CASSYWSGRYGYTF.

This clonotype was seen a few times. The J gene is TRBJ1-5, the V gene TRBV5-8; the D is unclear. The CDR3 has 14 residues. Trimming removed 4 bases at V and 3 bases at J, with 11 bases between. Per germline, CDR1 SGHTS and CDR2 YDEGEE. As DNA, the CDR3 is TGTGCCAGCAGCCCCCGGACTGTCAATCAGCCCCAGCATTTT. This sequence encodes CASSPRTVNQPQHF.

The genes are TRBV10-3 and TRBJ1-2; D is undetermined. The CDR3 spans 14 residues. V lost 0 bases and J 3 bases, leaving 8 bases between the germline ends. CDR1 ENHRY and CDR2 SYGVKD come from the germline V gene. The CDR3 here is CAISESTEHYGYTF. In DNA, the CDR3 is TGTGCCATCAGTGAGTCTACCGAACACTATGGCTACACCTTC.

The chain employs TRBV7-2 and TRBJ1-4, with TRBD1 matching 10 bases. This CDR3 is built from 14 residues. CDR1 SGHTA and CDR2 FQGNSA come from the germline V gene. V trimming: 5 bases; J trimming: 8 bases; junction bases outside the gene matches: 5. The CDR3 DNA follows: TGTGCCAGCAGCCGAGACAGGGGGCCCGAAAAACTGTTTTTT. This sequence encodes CASSRDRGPEKLFF.

The chain joins TRBV7-9 to TRBJ2-1; D gene ambiguous. Germline loops: CDR1 SEHNR, CDR2 FQNEAQ (reference sequence). The CDR3 is 13 amino acids. V was shortened by 4 bases and J by 3 bases, with 7 bases between the two germline ends. CDR3 nucleotide sequence: TGTGCCAGCAGCTCCACCGGCTACAATGAGCAGTTCTTC. Amino acids: CASSSTGYNEQFF.

This clonotype was seen more than once but under ten times. This chain joins TRBV29-1 and TRBJ2-7; the D gene is possibly TRBD2 (5 bases). Trimming stripped 3 bases from V and 3 bases from J, with 9 bases between. The germline V gene encodes CDR1 SQVTM and CDR2 ANQGSEA. The CDR3 has 12 amino acids. CDR3 sequence reads: CSVELRDYEQYF. The CDR3 nucleotides read TGCAGCGTTGAGCTTCGGGACTACGAGCAGTACTTC.

This clonotype was found a few times. This sequence joins TRBV5-1 and TRBJ2-5; a possible D gene is TRBD2 (6 bases). V was shortened by 4 bases and J by 1 base, with 8 bases between the two germline ends. The germline V gene has CDR1 SGHRS and CDR2 YFSETQ. The CDR3 runs to 13 residues. The CDR3 loop is CASSTGVQETQYF. CDR3 nucleotides: TGCGCCAGCAGCACGGGGGTCCAAGAGACCCAGTACTTC.

This clonotype was observed at least ten times. The V and J genes are TRBV7-2 and TRBJ2-3; 15 bases line up with TRBD2. Germline trimming cut 5 bases from V and 0 bases from J; bases unmatched to any gene: 6. Germline CDR1 and CDR2: SGHTA and FQGNSA. The CDR3 runs 18 residues. The CDR3 DNA reads as TGTGCCAGCAGCACGGGACTAGCGGGAGGACTTAGCACAGATACGCAGTATTTT. It yields the protein CASSTGLAGGLSTDTQYF.

The J gene is TRBJ1-5, the V gene TRBV3-1, with D unclear. V was trimmed by 1 base and J by 0 bases, leaving 4 bases between them. This CDR3 spans 14 amino acids. CDR1 is LGHDT and CDR2 is YNNKEL in the germline V gene (reference sequence). The CDR3 DNA is TGTGCCAGCAGCCAAGCAGGTAGCAATCAGCCCCAGCATTTT. The encoded protein is CASSQAGSNQPQHF.

This clonotype has only a few counts. The chain couples TRBV6-2 or TRBV6-3 to TRBJ2-3; D gene unclear. Trimming took 0 bases from V and 4 from J, leaving 17 bases between them. From germline, CDR1 is MNHEY and CDR2 SVGEGT. The CDR3 contains 17 residues. The CDR3 sequence: CASSYSLGSTEADTQYF. In DNA, the CDR3 is TGTGCCAGCAGTTACTCGTTGGGTTCAACAGAAGCAGATACGCAGTATTTT.

This clonotype has a handful of counts. The J gene is TRBJ2-1, the V gene TRBV6-2 or TRBV6-3, with D maybe TRBD2 (7 bases). This CDR3 spans 17 amino acids. Germline CDR1 MNHEY, CDR2 SVGEGT. Trimming took off 2 bases at V and 2 bases at J, with 16 bases between the two ends. The CDR3 loop reads CASSYPGGARPYNEQFF. CDR3 DNA: TGTGCCAGCAGTTACCCTGGGGGGGCCCGCCCCTACAATGAGCAGTTCTTC.

This clonotype was seen only a few times. The rearrangement uses TRBV7-9 and TRBJ2-5; D call uncertain. This CDR3 has 11 residues. Germline CDR1 and CDR2: SEHNR and FQNEAQ (reference sequence). Trimming removed 5 bases from V and 5 bases from J, with 6 bases in between. CDR3 residues: CASSPTETQYF. As DNA, the CDR3 is TGTGCCAGCAGCCCCACTGAGACCCAGTACTTC.

The sample holds many counts of this clonotype. This sequence joins TRBV6-6 and TRBJ2-7, with 15 bases matching TRBD2. CDR3 length equals 17 residues. Germline V gives CDR1 MNHNY, CDR2 SVGAGI (reference sequence). The V segment lost 0 bases and the J segment 3 bases; nucleotides outside the gene matches: 3. CDR3 sequence reads: CASSYSGTSGGFYEQYF. The CDR3 DNA sequence: TGTGCCAGCAGTTACTCCGGGACTAGCGGGGGGTTCTACGAGCAGTACTTC.

The rearrangement links TRBV7-9 to TRBJ1-2, with TRBD1 matching over 8 bases. The germline gives CDR1 SEHNR, CDR2 FQNEAQ (reference sequence). The V gene end was trimmed by 5 bases and the J gene end by 2 bases; junction bases not matched to a gene: 7. The CDR3 consists of 15 residues. The CDR3 sequence: CASSPGQGKNYGYTF. In DNA form, the CDR3 reads TGTGCCAGCAGCCCCGGACAGGGAAAGAACTATGGCTACACCTTC. The variable domain in full, with the rest retrieved from reference TRBV7-9 and TRBJ1-2, is DTGVSQNPRHKITKRGQNVTFRCDPISEHNRLYWYRQTLGQGPEFLTYFQNEAQLEKSRLLSDRFSAERPKGSFSTLEIQRTEQGDSAMYLCASSPGQGKNYGYTFGSGTRLTVV.

This sequence joins TRBV21-1 and TRBJ2-3. TRBV21-1 is noted as a pseudogene. The CDR3 is made up of 15 amino acids. CDR3 loop: CASRASNRCTDTQYF. DNA of the CDR3: TGTGCCAGCAGGGCAAGTAACAGATGCACAGATACGCAGTATTTT.

This clonotype has more than one count but fewer than ten. The chain joins TRBV4-3 to TRBJ1-2, with a weak D call TRBD1 (6 bases). The CDR3 spans 14 residues. Germline V gives CDR1 LGHNA, CDR2 YSLEER. The ends were cut back, 0 bases at V and 4 bases at J, with 9 bases in the middle. The DNA for the CDR3 is TGCGCCAGCAGCCAAGATCAGGGGACCTATGGCTACACCTTC. As protein: CASSQDQGTYGYTF.

The chain recombines TRBV12-3 or TRBV12-4 with TRBJ2-2; 11 bases line up with TRBD1. CDR3 length: 17 residues. With 6 bases clipped from V and 3 bases from J, the junction kept 9 bases outside the gene matches. In DNA form, the CDR3 reads TGTGCCAGCAGACCCACACCGGGACAGGGGGACACCGGGGAGCTGTTTTTT. Its translation: CASRPTPGQGDTGELFF.

This chain connects TRBV6-5 to TRBJ1-1, with unresolved D. V was shortened by 3 bases and J by 1 base, with 15 bases between the two germline ends. The germline gives CDR1 MNHEY, CDR2 SVGAGI. The CDR3 runs to 16 residues. Here the CDR3 reads CASSYSPGRSNTEAFF. The CDR3 DNA sequence: TGTGCCAGCAGTTATTCTCCGGGCAGATCGAACACTGAAGCTTTCTTT.

The chain couples TRBV12-3 or TRBV12-4 to TRBJ2-1; 8 bases fit TRBD2. V lost 3 bases, J lost 0 bases, and 4 bases stayed unmatched. There are 16 residues in the CDR3. CDR3 region: CASSFIGLASYNEQFF. For the CDR3, the DNA is TGTGCCAGCAGTTTCATAGGACTAGCCTCCTACAATGAGCAGTTCTTC.

This clonotype has only a few counts. DNA of the CDR3: TGCAGCGTCGACGGGGGGGGCGTTGATGGCTACACCTTC. It specifies CSVDGGGVDGYTF. The V call is TRBV29-1, the J call TRBJ1-2; possibly TRBD1 for D (6 bases). The CDR3 extends over 13 amino acids. V gave up 6 bases and J gave up 6 bases, with 17 bases separating them. Germline CDR1 and CDR2: SQVTM and ANQGSEA.

CDR3 sequence (DNA): TGTGCCATCAGTGTGGAAGTAACAAGCCGGCCGGAGACCCAGTACTTC. It codes for CAISVEVTSRPETQYF. The chain joins TRBV10-3 to TRBJ2-5; D not resolved. The V and J ends lost 4 bases and 5 bases respectively, with 20 bases between them. The CDR3 is 16 amino acids. Germline V lookup: CDR1 ENHRY, CDR2 SYGVKD.